Each of the 17 T cell receptor beta chains below was sequenced from the same sample in a study of T cell changes during pregnancy in multiple sclerosis. Sequencing used immunoSEQ multiplex PCR; TCRdb keeps in-frame clones, though not all of them. The sample shows some 53,000 clones, approximately 92% of them seen only once. Sample: CD4+ T cells from peripheral blood mononuclear cells, taken in the third trimester of pregnancy. These receptors all come from a female donor with multiple sclerosis, enrolled in a pregnancy study.

The chain combines TRBV30 with TRBJ1-5, with 7 bases matching TRBD1. Germline V gene data show CDR1 as GTSNPN and CDR2 as SVGIG (reference sequence). CDR3 length equals 15 residues. Trimming cost V 4 bases and J 2 bases; bases outside gene matches: 8. The CDR3 here is CAWNIAGQGNQPQHF. The CDR3, as DNA: TGTGCCTGGAATATCGCCGGACAGGGCAATCAGCCCCAGCATTTT.

The chain joins TRBV7-8 to TRBJ1-4; the match to TRBD1 covers 10 bases. V dropped 5 bases and J dropped 8; count of bases not matched to a gene: 5. From germline, CDR1 is SGHVS and CDR2 FQNEAQ. The CDR3 consists of 14 residues. The CDR3 nucleotides are TGTGCCAGCAGCCCCTTGGGACAGGGGGAAAAACTGTTTTTT. This sequence encodes CASSPLGQGEKLFF.

The genes are TRBV2 and TRBJ2-1; maybe TRBD1 (7 bases). The germline V gene has CDR1 SNHLY and CDR2 FYNNEI. V gave up 6 bases and J gave up 6 bases, with 27 bases separating them. The CDR3 is 18 residues long. The CDR3 nucleotides read TGTGCCAGCAGAGACCGGGACAGACTTTTTGGCGGGGCCAATGAGCAGTTCTTC. Translation gives CASRDRDRLFGGANEQFF.

V gene TRBV15 combines with J gene TRBJ2-2, with 7 bases that match TRBD1. Losses at the gene ends were 3 bases for V and 7 bases for J; bases not matched to a gene: 14. The CDR3 is 17 residues long. The germline V gene has CDR1 LNHNV and CDR2 YYDKDF (reference sequence). The CDR3 protein is CATSSLFTGAYGGELFF. The CDR3 DNA reads as TGTGCCACCAGCAGTTTGTTTACAGGGGCGTACGGCGGGGAGCTGTTTTTT.

The chain joins TRBV5-1 to TRBJ1-6, with D possibly matching TRBD1 (5 bases). The germline V gene has CDR1 SGHRS and CDR2 YFSETQ. The CDR3 has 15 amino acids. V lost 1 base and J lost 5, with 10 bases in between. The CDR3 DNA is TGCGCCAGCAGCTTGAGGGCAGGGAATAATTCACCCCTCCACTTT. Encoded protein: CASSLRAGNNSPLHF.

The V gene is TRBV6-6, the J gene TRBJ1-1, with unresolved D. CDR1 is MNHNY and CDR2 is SVGAGI in the germline V gene (reference sequence). This CDR3 has 16 amino acids. V gave up 6 bases and J gave up 0 bases, with 17 bases separating them. CDR3 nucleotides: TGTGCCAGCAGCCCTCCCATGGTGAGGGTGAACACTGAAGCTTTCTTT. Protein product: CASSPPMVRVNTEAFF.

The gene calls are TRBV29-1 and TRBJ1-2, with a tentative D call TRBD1 (5 bases). The germline CDR1 and CDR2 sequences are SQVTM and ANQGSEA. CDR3 length: 11 residues. V lost 2 bases and J 4 bases, leaving 5 bases between the germline ends. The CDR3 is CSVEQGYGYTF. CDR3 coding DNA: TGCAGCGTTGAACAGGGCTATGGCTACACCTTC.

The chain combines TRBV9 with TRBJ1-1; 12 bases are shared with TRBD1. V lost 2 bases and J lost 2; bases outside the gene matches: 1. Per germline, CDR1 SGDLS and CDR2 YYNGEE. The CDR3 is 15 residues long. CDR3 residues: CASSVGQGANTEAFF. DNA for the CDR3: TGTGCCAGCAGCGTGGGACAGGGGGCAAACACTGAAGCTTTCTTT.

CDR3 coding DNA: TGTGCCAGCAGGACCCGACAGGGCCTCTATGGCTACACCTTC. This codes for CASRTRQGLYGYTF. The chain couples TRBV28 to TRBJ1-2; 7 nucleotides agree with TRBD1. Losses at the gene ends were 6 bases for V and 4 bases for J; bases not matched to a gene: 8. There are 14 residues in the CDR3. CDR1 is MDHEN and CDR2 is SYDVKM in the germline V gene.

V is TRBV9 and J is TRBJ1-4; TRBD1 matches 9 bases. After removal of 2 bases from V and 0 bases from J, the junction contained 2 bases not matched to a gene. This CDR3 comprises 16 residues. Looked up from germline, CDR1 is SGDLS and CDR2 is YYNGEE. The chain's CDR3 is CASSVTGGTTNEKLFF. The CDR3 DNA is TGTGCCAGCAGCGTTACAGGGGGCACAACTAATGAAAAACTGTTTTTT.

This chain joins TRBV30 and TRBJ1-3; D gene unclear. The V gene's germline CDR1 is GTSNPN and CDR2 SVGIG (reference sequence). V shed 5 bases and J shed 0 bases, with 8 bases lying between them. The CDR3 is 13 amino acids. CDR3 in DNA: TGTGCCTGGCAGCGCAACTCTGGAAACACCATATATTTT. It yields the protein CAWQRNSGNTIYF.

DNA of the CDR3: TGTGCCAGCAGTTACGGGCAGGGGGATTCCTACGAGCAGTACTTC. Its translation is CASSYGQGDSYEQYF. The rearrangement joins TRBV6-5 to TRBJ2-7; 7 nucleotides align to TRBD1. This CDR3 is 15 amino acids long. Germline V lookup: CDR1 MNHEY, CDR2 SVGAGI. Trimming removed 2 bases from V and 1 base from J; junction bases left unmatched: 5.

The chain uses TRBV5-1 and TRBJ1-2; 7 nucleotides align to TRBD1. CDR1 and CDR2 from the germline V gene are SGHRS and YFSETQ. This CDR3 contains 15 residues. The junction had 7 bases not matched to a gene; V was cut back by 3 bases and J by 2 bases. The CDR3 sequence: CASSSLDRMNYGYTF. The CDR3 DNA sequence: TGCGCCAGCAGCTCCTTGGACAGGATGAACTATGGCTACACCTTC.

V is TRBV7-6 and J is TRBJ2-2; D call uncertain. V gave up 2 bases and J gave up 0 bases, with 13 bases separating them. Germline-derived CDR1 and CDR2 are SGHVS and FNYEAQ. The CDR3 consists of 17 residues. This CDR3 reads CASSLLVGRANTGELFF. In DNA form, the CDR3 reads TGTGCCAGCAGCTTACTCGTGGGCAGAGCGAACACCGGGGAGCTGTTTTTT.

The chain uses TRBV5-1 and TRBJ1-1; 7 nucleotides match TRBD1. Germline V gene lookup returns CDR1 SGHRS and CDR2 YFSETQ. The CDR3 runs to 14 residues. V lost 4 bases, J lost 3 bases, and 6 bases stayed unmatched. CDR3 in DNA: TGCGCCAGCAGCCGCCAGGGGGACGACACTGAAGCTTTCTTT. Translation: CASSRQGDDTEAFF.

This rearrangement joins TRBV30 to TRBJ1-2, with TRBD1 identical over 11 bases. The CDR3 is 13 residues long. V was clipped by 5 bases and J by 5 bases; unmatched bases: 4. CDR1 GTSNPN and CDR2 SVGIG come from the germline V gene (reference sequence). CDR3 sequence: CAWLRDRGYGYTF. The CDR3 DNA is TGTGCCTGGCTCCGGGACAGGGGGTATGGCTACACCTTC.

The chain carries TRBV5-5 and TRBJ1-3; D unclear. The CDR3 consists of 15 residues. V was shortened by 0 bases and J by 0 bases, with 7 bases between the two germline ends. Germline CDR1 reads SGHKS; CDR2 reads YYEKEE (reference sequence). As DNA, the CDR3 is TGTGCCAGCAGCTTGGTTGCGGGCTCTGGAAACACCATATATTTT. The encoded protein is CASSLVAGSGNTIYF.